This T cell receptor (beta chain) was obtained from a study of blood T cell repertoires in COVID-19. Study as a whole: COVID-19 samples collected from the United States, Italy and Spain covered acute and convalescent phases. The cDNA or gDNA used as material had been derived from T cells, B-cell-depleted T cells, or PBMCs.

Clones were read by immunoSEQ multiplex PCR, and TCRdb kept only the in-frame ones, dropping some. The table lists 200,000 to 250,000 clones, around four fifths of them singletons, with 1.5% to 2% in the top ten. In germline, CDR1 is LNHDA, CDR2 SQIVND (reference sequence). The V and J ends lost 5 bases and 1 base, in that order; junction bases with no gene match: 8. The CDR3 runs 16 residues. The sample holds one count of this clone. The rearrangement joins TRBV19 to TRBJ1-5; TRBD1 agrees at 7 bases. The source is a woman of 80 years or more with acute or convalescent COVID-19. The source material was peripheral blood. This CDR3 is CASSDPTGSSNQPQHF. The CDR3 DNA follows: TGTGCCAGTAGTGACCCGACAGGGTCGAGCAATCAGCCCCAGCATTTT.